This TCR beta chain comes out of a study of read filtering for tumor transcriptome and immune sequencing. Study details: Mean patient age was approximately 71 years, range roughly 40 to 85; approximately 17 male, more than 11 female.

Molecular barcoded adaptors covering alpha/delta and beta/gamma chains were used on roughly 400 ng RNA. Each CDR3 protein is one row after TCRdb ran MiXCR on the reads. The sample carries approximately 150,000 distinct CDR3 sequences, under 15% recorded once. Study conclusions and caveats: Correlation between methods rose after single-read clonotypes were removed.

Germline V gives CDR1 MNHNS, CDR2 SASEGT. The length of the CDR3 is 14 residues. With 6 bases clipped from V and 4 bases from J, the junction kept 4 bases outside the gene matches. For this clonotype: Its specificity is not known.

The sample consisted of a population of CD138-negative cells sorted from bone marrow. This chain connects TRBV6-1 to TRBJ2-5; TRBD2 aligns across 11 bases. The clonotype originates from a donor aged 40 or older with multiple myeloma. CDR3 sequence reads: CASRVAGGGETQYF. The CDR3 bases are TGTGCCAGCAGGGTAGCGGGAGGGGGAGAGACCCAGTACTTC.